This section outlines one TCR beta chain sequence together with its context. Per the study methods: Scientists estimated how many nucleated cells there were by amplifying reference gene primers. TCRdb's table, derived via immunoSEQ multiplex PCR, lists solely in-frame clones and lacks some. Clone size and the V and J calls come from that table; the DNA yielded D and trimming. The sample yields about 480,000 clones, 89% seen once. Germline loops: CDR1 LGHDT, CDR2 YNNKEL (reference sequence). V was shortened by 1 base and J by 2 bases, with 8 bases between the two germline ends. This CDR3 is 14 amino acids long. Those enrolled in Seattle joined during active infection and were followed longitudinally afterward. The data were obtained in a study of blood T cell repertoires in COVID-19.

The sequence derives from a man aged 18 to 29 with COVID-19, enrolled during active disease. The chain carries TRBV3-1 (or the pseudogene TRBV3-2) and TRBJ1-2; D is perhaps TRBD1 (5 bases). Source material: peripheral blood. The CDR3 nucleotides are TGTGCCAGCAGCCAAGGCTCAGGGAACTATGGCTACACCTTC. Translation: CASSQGSGNYGYTF.